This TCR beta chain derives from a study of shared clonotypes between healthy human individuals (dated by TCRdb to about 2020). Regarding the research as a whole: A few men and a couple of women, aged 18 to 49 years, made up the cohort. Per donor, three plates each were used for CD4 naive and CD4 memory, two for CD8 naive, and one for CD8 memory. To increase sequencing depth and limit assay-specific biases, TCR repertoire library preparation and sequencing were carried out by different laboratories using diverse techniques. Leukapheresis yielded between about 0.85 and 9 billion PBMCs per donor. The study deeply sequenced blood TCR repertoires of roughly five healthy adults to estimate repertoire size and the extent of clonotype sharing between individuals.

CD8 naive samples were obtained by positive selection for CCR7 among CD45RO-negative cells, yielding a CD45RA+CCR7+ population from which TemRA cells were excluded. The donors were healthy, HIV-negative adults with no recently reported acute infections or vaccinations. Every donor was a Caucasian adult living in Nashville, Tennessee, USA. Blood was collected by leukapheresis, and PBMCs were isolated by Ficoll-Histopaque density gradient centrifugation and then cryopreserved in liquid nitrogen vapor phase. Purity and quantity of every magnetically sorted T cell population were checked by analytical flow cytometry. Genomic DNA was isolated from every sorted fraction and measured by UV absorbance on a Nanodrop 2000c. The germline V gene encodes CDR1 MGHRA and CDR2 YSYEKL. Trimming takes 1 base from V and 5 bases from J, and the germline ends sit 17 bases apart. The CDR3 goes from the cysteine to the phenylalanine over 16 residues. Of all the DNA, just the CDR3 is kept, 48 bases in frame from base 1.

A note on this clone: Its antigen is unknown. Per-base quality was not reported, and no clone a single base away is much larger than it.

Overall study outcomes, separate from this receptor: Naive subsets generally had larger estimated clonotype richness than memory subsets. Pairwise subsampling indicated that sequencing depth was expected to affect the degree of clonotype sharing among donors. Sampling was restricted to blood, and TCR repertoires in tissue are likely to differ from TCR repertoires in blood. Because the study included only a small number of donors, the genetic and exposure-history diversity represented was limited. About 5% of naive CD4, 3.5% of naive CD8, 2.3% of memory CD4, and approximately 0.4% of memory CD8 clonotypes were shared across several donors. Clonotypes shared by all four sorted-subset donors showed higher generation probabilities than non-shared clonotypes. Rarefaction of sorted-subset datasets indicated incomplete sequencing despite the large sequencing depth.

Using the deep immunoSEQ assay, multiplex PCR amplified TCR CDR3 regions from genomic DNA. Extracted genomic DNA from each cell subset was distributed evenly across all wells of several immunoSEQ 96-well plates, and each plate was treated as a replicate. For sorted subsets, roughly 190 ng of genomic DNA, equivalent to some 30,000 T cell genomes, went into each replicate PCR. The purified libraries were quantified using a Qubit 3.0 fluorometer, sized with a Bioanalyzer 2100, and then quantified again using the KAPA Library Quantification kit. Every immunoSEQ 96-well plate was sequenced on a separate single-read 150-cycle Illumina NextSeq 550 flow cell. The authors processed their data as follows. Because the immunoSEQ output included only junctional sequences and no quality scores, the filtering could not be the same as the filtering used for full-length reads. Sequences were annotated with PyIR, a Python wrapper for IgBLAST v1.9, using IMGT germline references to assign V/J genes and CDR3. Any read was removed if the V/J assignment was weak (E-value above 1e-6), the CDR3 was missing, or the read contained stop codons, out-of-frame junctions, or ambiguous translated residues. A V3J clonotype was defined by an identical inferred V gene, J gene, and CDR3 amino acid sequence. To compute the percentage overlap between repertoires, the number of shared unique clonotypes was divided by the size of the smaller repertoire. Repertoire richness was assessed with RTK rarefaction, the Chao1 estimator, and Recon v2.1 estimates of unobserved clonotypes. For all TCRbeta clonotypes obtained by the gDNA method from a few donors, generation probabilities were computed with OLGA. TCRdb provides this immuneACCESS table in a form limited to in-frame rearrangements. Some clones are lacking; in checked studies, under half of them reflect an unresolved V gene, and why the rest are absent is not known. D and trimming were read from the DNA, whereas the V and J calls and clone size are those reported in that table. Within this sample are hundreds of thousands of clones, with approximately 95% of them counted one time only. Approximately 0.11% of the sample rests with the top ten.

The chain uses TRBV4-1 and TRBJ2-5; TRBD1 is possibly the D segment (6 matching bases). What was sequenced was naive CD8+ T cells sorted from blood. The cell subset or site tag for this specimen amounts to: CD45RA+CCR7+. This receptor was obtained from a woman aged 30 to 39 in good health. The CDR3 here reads CASSQVGASPGETQYF. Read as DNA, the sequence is TGCGCCAGCAGCCAAGTGGGGGCGAGTCCCGGCGAGACCCAGTACTTC.